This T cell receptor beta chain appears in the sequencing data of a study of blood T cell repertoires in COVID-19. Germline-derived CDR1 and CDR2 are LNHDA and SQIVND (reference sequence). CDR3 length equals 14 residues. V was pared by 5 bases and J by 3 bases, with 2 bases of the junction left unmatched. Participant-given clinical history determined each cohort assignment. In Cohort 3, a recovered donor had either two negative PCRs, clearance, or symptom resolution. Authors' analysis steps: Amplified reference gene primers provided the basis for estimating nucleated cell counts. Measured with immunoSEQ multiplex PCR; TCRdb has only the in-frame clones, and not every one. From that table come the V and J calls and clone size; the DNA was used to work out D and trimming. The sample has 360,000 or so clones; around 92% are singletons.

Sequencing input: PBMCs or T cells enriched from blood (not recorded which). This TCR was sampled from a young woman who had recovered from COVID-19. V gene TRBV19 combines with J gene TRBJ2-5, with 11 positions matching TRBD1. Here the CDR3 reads CASSPGQGEETQYF. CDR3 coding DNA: TGTGCCAGTAGTCCGGGACAGGGGGAAGAGACCCAGTACTTC.